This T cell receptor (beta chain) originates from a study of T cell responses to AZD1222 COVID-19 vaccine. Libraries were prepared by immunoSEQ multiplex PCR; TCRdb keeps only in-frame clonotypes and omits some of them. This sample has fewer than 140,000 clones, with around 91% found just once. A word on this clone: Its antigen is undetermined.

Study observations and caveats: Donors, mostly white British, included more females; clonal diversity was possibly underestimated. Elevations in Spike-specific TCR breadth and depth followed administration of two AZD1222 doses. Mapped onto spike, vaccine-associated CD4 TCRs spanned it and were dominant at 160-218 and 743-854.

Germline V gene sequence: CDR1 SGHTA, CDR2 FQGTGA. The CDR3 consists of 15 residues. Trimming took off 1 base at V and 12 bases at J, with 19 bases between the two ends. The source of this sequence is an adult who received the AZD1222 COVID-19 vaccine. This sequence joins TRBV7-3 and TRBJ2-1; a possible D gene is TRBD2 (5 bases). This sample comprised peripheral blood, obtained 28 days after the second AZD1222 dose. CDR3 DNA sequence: TGTGCCAGCAGCTTAAATCTGGAAGGATTCGGAGGGCAGTTCTTC. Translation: CASSLNLEGFGGQFF.